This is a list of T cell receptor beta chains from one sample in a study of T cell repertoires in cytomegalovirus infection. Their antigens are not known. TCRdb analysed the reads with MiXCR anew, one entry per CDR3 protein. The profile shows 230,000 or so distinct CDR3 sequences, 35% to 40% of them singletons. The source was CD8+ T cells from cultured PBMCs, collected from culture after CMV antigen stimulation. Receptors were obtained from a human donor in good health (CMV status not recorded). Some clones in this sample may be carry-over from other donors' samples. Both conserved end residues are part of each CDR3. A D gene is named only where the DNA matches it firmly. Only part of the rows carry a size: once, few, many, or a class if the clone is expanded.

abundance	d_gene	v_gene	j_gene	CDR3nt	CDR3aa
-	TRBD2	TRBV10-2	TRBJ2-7	TGCGCCAGCGGGACTACCCTCTACGAGCAGTACTTC	CASGTTLYEQYF
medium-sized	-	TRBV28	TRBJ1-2	TGTGCCAGCAGTTCTTCCCCTAGGGGCGGCTACACCTTC	CASSSSPRGGYTF
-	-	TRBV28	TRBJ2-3	TGTGCCAGCAGTCTCCCGGGCCGCCATATGGCAGATACGCAGTATTTT	CASSLPGRHMADTQYF
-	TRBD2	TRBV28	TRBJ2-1	TGTGCCAGCAGTCCCGTGGGACTAGCGGGCCATGAGCAGTTCTTC	CASSPVGLAGHEQFF
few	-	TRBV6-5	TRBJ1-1	TGTGCCAGCAGTTACTCGGGCCACGAAGCTTTCTTT	CASSYSGHEAFF
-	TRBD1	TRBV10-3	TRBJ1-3	TGTGCCATCAGTGAGGCCACGGGACAGAGCTCTGGAAACACCATATATTTT	CAISEATGQSSGNTIYF
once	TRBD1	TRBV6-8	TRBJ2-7	TGTGCCAGCAGTCCGGGACAGGGGGACATCCACGAGCAGTACTTC	CASSPGQGDIHEQYF
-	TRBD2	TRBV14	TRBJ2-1	TGTGCCAGCAGCCAACGGGCCCCAGTTGGAGCGGGAGATGAGCAGTTCTTC	CASSQRAPVGAGDEQFF
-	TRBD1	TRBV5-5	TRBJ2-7	TGTGCCAGCAGCCCCCGACAGGGATTCTACGAGCAGTACTTC	CASSPRQGFYEQYF
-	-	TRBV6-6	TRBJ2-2	TGTGCCAGCAGTTACGGGGGGCGCCCCCCCACCGGGGAGCTGTTTTTT	CASSYGGRPPTGELFF
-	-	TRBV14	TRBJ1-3	TGTGCCAGCAGCCAAGTTGAACTGAGGGGAAACACCATATATTTT	CASSQVELRGNTIYF
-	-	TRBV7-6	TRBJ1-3	TGTGCCAGCAGCTTGGCGGGAGGGCATTGGAACACCATATATTTT	CASSLAGGHWNTIYF
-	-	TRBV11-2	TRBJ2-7	TGTGCCAGCAGCTTAGTGGTCGACTACGAGCAGTACTTC	CASSLVVDYEQYF
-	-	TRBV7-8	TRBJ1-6	-	CASSFLWTAKNSPLHF
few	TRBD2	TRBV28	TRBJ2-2	TGTGCCAGCAGTCCGGGACTAGCCTACACCGGGGAGCTGTTTTTT	CASSPGLAYTGELFF
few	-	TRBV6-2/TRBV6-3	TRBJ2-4	TGTGCCAGCGGACCAGTGCAAGATATTCAGTACTTC	CASGPVQDIQYF
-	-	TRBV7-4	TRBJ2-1	TGTGCCAGCGGCAGGGGAAACAATGAGCAGTTCTTC	CASGRGNNEQFF
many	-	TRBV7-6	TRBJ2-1	TGTGCCAGCAGCTTAGGAGGCGGGATAAAGGGCAATGAGCAGTTCTTC	CASSLGGGIKGNEQFF
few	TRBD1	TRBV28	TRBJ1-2	TGTGCCAGCAGCTGGGACAGGGGAGGGATAGGCTACACCTTC	CASSWDRGGIGYTF
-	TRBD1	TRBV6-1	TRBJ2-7	TGTGCCAGCAGTGAAAGGGACAGGTCGGTCTACGAGCAGTACTTC	CASSERDRSVYEQYF
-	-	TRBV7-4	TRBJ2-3	TGTGCCAGCAGCTCGGACGCCCAGGCTCCGTATTTT	CASSSDAQAPYF
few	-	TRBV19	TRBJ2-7	TGTGCCAGTAGTCTCCAGGCGTCCTACGAGCAGTACTTC	CASSLQASYEQYF
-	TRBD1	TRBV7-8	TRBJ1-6	TGTGCCAGCAGCTTAGAAAGACAGGGAGTAGAGAATAATTCACCCCTCCACTTT	CASSLERQGVENNSPLHF
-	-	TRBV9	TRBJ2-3	TGTGCCAGCAGCGTAGAGGCTAGTAGAGATACGCAGTATTTT	CASSVEASRDTQYF
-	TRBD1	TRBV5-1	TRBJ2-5	TGCGCCAGCACCACAGGACAGGGGATGGAGACCCAGTACTTC	CASTTGQGMETQYF
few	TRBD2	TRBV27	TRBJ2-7	TGTGCCACCGTGACGAACCCCGGGACTAGCGACGAGCAGTACTTC	CATVTNPGTSDEQYF
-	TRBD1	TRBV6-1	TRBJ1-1	TGTGCCAGCAGTCCCGGGACAGCTTACACTGAAGATTTCTTT	CASSPGTAYTEDFF
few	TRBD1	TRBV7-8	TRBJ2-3	TGTGCCAGCAGCTCCCGGGTCAGGGCAGGGGGTACGCAGTATTTT	CASSSRVRAGGTQYF
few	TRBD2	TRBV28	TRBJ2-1	TGTGCCAGCGTTGGACTAGCGGCCTACAATGAGCAGTTCTTC	CASVGLAAYNEQFF
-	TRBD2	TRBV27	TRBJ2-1	TGTGCCAGCATTCCTAGTGCGGGAGAAGAATGGAGTGAGCAGTTCTTC	CASIPSAGEEWSEQFF
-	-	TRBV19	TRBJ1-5	TGCGCCAGTAGTATTGACCCCTACAATCAGCCCCAGCATTTT	CASSIDPYNQPQHF
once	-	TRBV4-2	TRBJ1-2	TGTGCCTGCAGCCCCAGGGACGGGGTGGGAGCTGAGGACACCTTC	CACSPRDGVGAEDTF
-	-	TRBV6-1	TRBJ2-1	TGTGCCAGCAGACGTTACAGCTACAATGAGCAGTTCTTC	CASRRYSYNEQFF
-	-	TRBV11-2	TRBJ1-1	TGTGCCAGCAGCTTAGAGGCAGCCGGGAACACTGAAGCTTTCTTT	CASSLEAAGNTEAFF
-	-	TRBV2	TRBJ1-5	TGTGCCAGCAGTCCCGGGACTGCTTTTAATCAGCCCCAGCATTTT	CASSPGTAFNQPQHF
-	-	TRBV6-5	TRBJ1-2	TGTGCCAGCAGTGCCAGAGATCGGGCAAACTATGGCTACACCTTC	CASSARDRANYGYTF
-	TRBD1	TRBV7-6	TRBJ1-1	TGTGCCAGCAGCTCGACAGGGTTGGCGTGGTTAAGCACTGAAGCTTTCTTT	CASSSTGLAWLSTEAFF
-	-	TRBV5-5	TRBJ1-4	TGTGCCAGCAGCTTGAGAGGGATCGGACTTGCAACTAATGAAAAACTGTTTTTT	CASSLRGIGLATNEKLFF
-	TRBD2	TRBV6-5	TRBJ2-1	TGTGCCAGCAGTTACGCTAGCGGGGCCTACAATGAGCAGTTCTTC	CASSYASGAYNEQFF
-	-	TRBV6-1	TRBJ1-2	TGTGCCAGCAGTGCCCAAACAGAAAACTATGGCTACACCTTC	CASSAQTENYGYTF
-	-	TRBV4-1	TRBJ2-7	TGCGCCAGCAGCCTCCGGGCTCGGGGCGAGCAGTACTTC	CASSLRARGEQYF
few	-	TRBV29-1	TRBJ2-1	TGCAGCGCTGTGGCGAGCTCCTACAATGAGCAGTTCTTC	CSAVASSYNEQFF
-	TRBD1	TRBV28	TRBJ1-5	TGTGCCAGCAGTCTACAGGGGTGGGGTCAGCCCCAGCATTTT	CASSLQGWGQPQHF
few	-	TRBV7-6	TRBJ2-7	TGTGCCAGCAGCCCCTCGAGCTCCTACGAGCAGTACTTC	CASSPSSSYEQYF
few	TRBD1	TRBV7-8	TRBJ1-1	TGTGCCAGCAGCGTCAGGGGGCGAAACACTGAAGCTTTCTTT	CASSVRGRNTEAFF
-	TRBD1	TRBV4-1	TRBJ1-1	TGCGCCAGCAGTCACCGGGACAGGAACACTGAAGCTTTCTTT	CASSHRDRNTEAFF
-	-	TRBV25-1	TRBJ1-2	TGTGCCAGCACTGGGCCGGGGGATAGCTATGGCTACACCTTC	CASTGPGDSYGYTF
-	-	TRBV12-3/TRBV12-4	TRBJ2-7	TGTGCCAGCAGTTTCGCCGGGGCACGGAGGAAGGGAGGCCTTTCCTTTTACGAGCAGTACTTC	CASSFAGARRKGGLSFYEQYF
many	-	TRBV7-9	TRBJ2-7	TGTGCCAGCAGCCCGACAGGAGGGACCTACGAGCAGTACTTC	CASSPTGGTYEQYF
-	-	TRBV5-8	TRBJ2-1	TGTGCCAGCAGTTTCACAGGACCCTACAATGAGCAGTTCTTC	CASSFTGPYNEQFF
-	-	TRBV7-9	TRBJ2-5	TGTGCCAGCAGCCCCAGTAGGGAGCGGCAAGAGACCCAGTACTTC	CASSPSRERQETQYF
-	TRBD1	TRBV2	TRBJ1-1	TGTGCCAGCAGTCGGGACAGGGCATCAAATACTAAAAACACTGAAGCTTTCTTT	CASSRDRASNTKNTEAFF
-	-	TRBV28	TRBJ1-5	TGTGCCAGCAGCCGGGACATGGGAAATCAGCCCCAGCATTTT	CASSRDMGNQPQHF